This T cell receptor beta chain was documented in a study of T cell responses to AZD1222 COVID-19 vaccine. Study-wide context: The analysis combined second doses at about 4 or about 12 weeks.

Regarding the study as a whole: Reportedly, nearly half of unique spike TCRs recognized epitopes outside B.1.351/B.1.1.7 mutations. Spike was spanned by vaccine-associated CD4 TCRs, with dominance at 160-218 and 743-854. Once two AZD1222 doses were given, Spike-specific TCR breadth and depth went up.

Only one count was recorded for this clone. Its antigen is as yet unknown. Sequencing was performed with immunoSEQ multiplex PCR; in TCRdb, only in-frame clones are kept and a portion is missing. The sample shows fewer than 120,000 clones, 65% to 85% of them seen only once. With V trimmed by 3 bases and J by 7 bases, 9 bases remained unmatched. The germline gives CDR1 KGHSH, CDR2 LQKENI. The CDR3 has 15 amino acids. The specimen comprised peripheral blood, sampled on day 0 of AZD1222 vaccination. This rearrangement joins TRBV18 to TRBJ1-2, with 9 positions matching TRBD1. This TCR was recovered from an adult in good health. In DNA form, the CDR3 reads TGTGCCAGCTCACCGCGCGGGACAGGGCCTATTGGCTACACCTTC. It specifies CASSPRGTGPIGYTF.